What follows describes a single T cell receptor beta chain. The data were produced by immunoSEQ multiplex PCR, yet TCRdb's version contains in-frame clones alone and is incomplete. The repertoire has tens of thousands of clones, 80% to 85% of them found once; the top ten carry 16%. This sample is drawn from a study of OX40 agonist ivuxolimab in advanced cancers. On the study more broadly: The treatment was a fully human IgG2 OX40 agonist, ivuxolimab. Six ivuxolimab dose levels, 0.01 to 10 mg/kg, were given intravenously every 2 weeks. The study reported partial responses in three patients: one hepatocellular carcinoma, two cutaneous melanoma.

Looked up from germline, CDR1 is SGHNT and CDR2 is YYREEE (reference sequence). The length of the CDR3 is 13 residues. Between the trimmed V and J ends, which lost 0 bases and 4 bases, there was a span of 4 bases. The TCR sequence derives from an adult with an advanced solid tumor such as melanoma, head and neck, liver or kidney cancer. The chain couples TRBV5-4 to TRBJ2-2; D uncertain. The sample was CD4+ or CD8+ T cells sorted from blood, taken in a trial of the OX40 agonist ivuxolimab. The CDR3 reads CASSLAITGELFF. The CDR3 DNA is TGTGCCAGCAGCTTGGCCATCACCGGGGAGCTGTTTTTT.